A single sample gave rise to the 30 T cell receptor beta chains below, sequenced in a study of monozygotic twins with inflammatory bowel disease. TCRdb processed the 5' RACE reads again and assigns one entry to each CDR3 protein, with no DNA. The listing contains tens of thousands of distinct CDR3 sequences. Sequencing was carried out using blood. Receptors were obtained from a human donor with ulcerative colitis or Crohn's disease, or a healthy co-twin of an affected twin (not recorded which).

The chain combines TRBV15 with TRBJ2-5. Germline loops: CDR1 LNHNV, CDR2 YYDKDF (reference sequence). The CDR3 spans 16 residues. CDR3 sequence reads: CATSRDLLRRQETQYF.

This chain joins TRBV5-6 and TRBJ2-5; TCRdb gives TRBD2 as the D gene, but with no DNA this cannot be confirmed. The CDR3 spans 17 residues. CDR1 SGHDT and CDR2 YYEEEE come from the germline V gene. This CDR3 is CASSLISGLALQETQYF.

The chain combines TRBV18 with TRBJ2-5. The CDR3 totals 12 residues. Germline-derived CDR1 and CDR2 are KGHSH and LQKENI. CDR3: CASSPDQETQYF.

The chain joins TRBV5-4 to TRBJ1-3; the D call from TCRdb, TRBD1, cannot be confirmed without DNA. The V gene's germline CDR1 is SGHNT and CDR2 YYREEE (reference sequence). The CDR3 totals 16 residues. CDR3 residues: CASSPSQTASGNTIYF.

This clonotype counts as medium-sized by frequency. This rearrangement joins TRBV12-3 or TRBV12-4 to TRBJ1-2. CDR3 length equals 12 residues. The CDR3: CASSFDILGYTF.

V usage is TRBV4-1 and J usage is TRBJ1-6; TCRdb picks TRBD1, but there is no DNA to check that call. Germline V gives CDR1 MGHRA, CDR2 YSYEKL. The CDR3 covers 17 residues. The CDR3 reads CASSQQPQGASNSPLHF.

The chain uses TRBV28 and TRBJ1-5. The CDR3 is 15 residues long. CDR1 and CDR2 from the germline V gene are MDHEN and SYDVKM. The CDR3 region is CASMEVVNGNQPQHF. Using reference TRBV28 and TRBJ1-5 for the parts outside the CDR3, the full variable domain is DVKVTQSSRYLVKRTGEKVFLECVQDMDHENMFWYRQDPGLGLRLIYFSYDVKMKEKGDIPEGYSVSREKKERFSLILESASTNQTSMYLCASMEVVNGNQPQHFGDGTRLSIL.

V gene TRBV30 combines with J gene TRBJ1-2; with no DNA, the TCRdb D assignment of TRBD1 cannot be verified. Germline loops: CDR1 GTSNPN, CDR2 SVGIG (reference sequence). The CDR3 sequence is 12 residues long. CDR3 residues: CARNSGAHGYTF.

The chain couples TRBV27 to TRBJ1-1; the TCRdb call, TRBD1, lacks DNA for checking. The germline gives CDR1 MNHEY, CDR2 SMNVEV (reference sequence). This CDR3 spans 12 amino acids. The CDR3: CASSWWGQEAFF.

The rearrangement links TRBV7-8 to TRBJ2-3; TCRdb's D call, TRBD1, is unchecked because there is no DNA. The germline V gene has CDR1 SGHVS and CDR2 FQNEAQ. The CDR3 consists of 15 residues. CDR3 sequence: CASSFRPSSTDTQYF. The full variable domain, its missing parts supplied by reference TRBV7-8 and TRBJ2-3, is GAGVSQSPRYKVAKRGQDVALRCDPISGHVSLFWYQQALGQGPEFLTYFQNEAQLDKSGLPSDRFFAERPEGSVSTLKIQRTQQEDSAVYLCASSFRPSSTDTQYFGPGTRLTVL.

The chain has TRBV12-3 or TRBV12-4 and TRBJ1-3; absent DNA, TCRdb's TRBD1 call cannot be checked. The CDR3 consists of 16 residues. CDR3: CASSPLGGFSGNTIYF.

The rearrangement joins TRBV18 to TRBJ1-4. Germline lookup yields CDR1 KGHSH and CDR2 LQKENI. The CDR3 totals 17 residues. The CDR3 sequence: CASSPQDGDLGSEKLFF.

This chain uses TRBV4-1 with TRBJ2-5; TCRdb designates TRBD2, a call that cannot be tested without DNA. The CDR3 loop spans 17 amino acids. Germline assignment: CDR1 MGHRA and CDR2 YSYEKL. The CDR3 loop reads CASSQGLAGGLQETQYF.

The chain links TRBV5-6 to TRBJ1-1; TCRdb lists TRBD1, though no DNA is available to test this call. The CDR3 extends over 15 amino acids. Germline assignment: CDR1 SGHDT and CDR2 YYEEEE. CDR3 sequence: CASSYYGRQGTEAFF.

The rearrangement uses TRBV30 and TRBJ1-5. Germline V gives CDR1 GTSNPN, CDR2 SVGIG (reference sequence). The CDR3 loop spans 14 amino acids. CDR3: CAWSGQGNGQPQHF.

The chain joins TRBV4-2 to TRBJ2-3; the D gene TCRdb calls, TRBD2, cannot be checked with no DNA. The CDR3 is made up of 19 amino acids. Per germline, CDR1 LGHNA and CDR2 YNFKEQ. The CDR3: CASSQDMGTSGPTTDTQYF.

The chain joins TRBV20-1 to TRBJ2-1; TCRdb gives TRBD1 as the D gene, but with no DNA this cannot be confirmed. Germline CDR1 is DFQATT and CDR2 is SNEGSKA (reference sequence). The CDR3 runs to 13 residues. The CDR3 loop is CSASRGGYNEQFF.

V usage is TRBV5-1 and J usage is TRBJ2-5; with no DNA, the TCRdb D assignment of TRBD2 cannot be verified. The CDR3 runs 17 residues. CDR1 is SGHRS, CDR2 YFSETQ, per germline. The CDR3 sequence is CASSLGSGLLGSETQYF.

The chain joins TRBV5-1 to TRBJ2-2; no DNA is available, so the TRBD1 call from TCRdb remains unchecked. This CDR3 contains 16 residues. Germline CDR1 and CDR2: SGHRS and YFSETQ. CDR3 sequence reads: CASSPDSLANTGELFF.

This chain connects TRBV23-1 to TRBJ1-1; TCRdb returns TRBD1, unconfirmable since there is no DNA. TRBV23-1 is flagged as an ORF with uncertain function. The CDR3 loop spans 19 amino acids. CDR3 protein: CASSQSNTGGLCLNTEAFF.

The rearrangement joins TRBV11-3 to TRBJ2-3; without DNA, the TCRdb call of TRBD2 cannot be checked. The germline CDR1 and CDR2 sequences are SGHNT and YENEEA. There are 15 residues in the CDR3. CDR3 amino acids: CASSLGGSSADTQYF.

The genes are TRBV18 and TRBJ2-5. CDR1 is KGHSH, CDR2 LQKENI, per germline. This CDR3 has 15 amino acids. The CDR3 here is CASSPGLGNQETQYF.

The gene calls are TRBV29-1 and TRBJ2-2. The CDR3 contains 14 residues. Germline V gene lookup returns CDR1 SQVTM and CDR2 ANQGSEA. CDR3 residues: CSVVFRSDTGELFF.

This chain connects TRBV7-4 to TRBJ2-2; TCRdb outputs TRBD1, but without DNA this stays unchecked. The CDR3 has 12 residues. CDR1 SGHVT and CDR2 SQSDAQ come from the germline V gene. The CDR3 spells CASSLGQEKLFF.

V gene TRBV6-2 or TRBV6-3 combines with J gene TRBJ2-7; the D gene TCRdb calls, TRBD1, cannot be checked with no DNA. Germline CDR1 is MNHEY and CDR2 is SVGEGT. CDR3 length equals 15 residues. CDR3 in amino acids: CASIKGGTELYEQYF.

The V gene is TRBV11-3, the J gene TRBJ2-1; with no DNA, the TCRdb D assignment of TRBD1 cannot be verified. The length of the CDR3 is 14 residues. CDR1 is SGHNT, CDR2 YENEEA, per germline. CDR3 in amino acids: CASSFLGEVDEQFF.

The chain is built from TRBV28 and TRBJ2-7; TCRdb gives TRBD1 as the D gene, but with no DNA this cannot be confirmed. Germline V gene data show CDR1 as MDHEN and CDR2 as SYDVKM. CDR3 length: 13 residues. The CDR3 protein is CASIGGTETDRYF.

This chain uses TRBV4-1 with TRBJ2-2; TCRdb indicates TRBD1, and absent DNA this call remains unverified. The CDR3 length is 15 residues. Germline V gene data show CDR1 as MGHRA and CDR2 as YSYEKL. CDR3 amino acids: CASSQEGARTGELFF.

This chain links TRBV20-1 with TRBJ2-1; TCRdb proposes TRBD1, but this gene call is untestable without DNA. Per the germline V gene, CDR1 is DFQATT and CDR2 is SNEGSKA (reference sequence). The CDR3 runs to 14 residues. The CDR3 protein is CSARGGGMTSEQFF.

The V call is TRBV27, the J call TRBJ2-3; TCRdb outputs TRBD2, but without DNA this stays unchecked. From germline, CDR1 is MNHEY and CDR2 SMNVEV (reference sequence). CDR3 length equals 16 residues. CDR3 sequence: CASSPGTSGSSDTQYF.